This is a list of T cell receptor beta chains from one sample in a study of CD4 T cells in relation to SARS-CoV-2 and coronaviruses. Assay: immunoSEQ multiplex PCR; the TCRdb copy retains only in-frame clones and omits some. The sample gives just under 65,000 clones, over 90% of which show up once; roughly 0.14% is in the top ten. Material: naive CD4+ T cells from PBMCs. These receptors were collected from a human donor in good health. The CDR3 runs from the conserved cysteine through the conserved F or W.

>TRBJ2-1|TRBV5-4
CASSPGLAGVRVSSEQFF
>TRBJ2-7|TRBV6-5
CASSYYPAGQTNEQYF
>TRBJ2-1|TRBV10-2
CASSERVTGSYNEQFF
>TRBJ1-1|TRBV6-6
CASSYGVNMNTEAFF
>TRBJ2-7|TRBV19
CASSPRELTGIGEQYF
>TRBJ2-6|TRBV27
CASSSLRTVLESGANVLTF
>TRBJ1-5|TRBV6-4
CASILNGSNQPQHF
>TRBJ2-7|TRBV9
CASSPGTRSSYEQYF
>TRBJ2-4|TRBV2
CASRTGQGKNIQYF
>TRBJ2-1|TRBV11-3
CASSLASSYNEQFF
>TRBJ2-5|TRBV7-8
CASSLADRDQETQYF
>TRBJ1-5|TRBV7-9
CASSLSFEQQGVNQPQHF
>TRBJ2-7|TRBV11-3
CASSLGGRGHEQYF
>TRBJ1-2|TRBV7-9
CASTPLTGNYGYTF
>TRBJ2-3|TRBV28
CASTPGGADTQYF
>TRBJ2-5|TRBV28
CASSQSGRRVETQYF
>TRBJ1-2|TRBV4-1
CASSQTQGNGYTF
>TRBJ2-1|TRBV5-4
CASSLRSGMDNEQFF
>TRBJ2-2|TRBV28
CAIRLAVNTGELFF
>TRBJ2-4|TRBV5-5
CASKDLVAKNIQYF
>TRBJ1-3|TRBV5-8
CASSAGLRGTGNTIYF
>TRBJ2-7|TRBV6-5
CASSYMREGTYEQYF
>TRBJ2-4|TRBV2
CASSVTNRGLTTKNIQYF
>TRBJ1-4|TRBV5-6
CASSPYRALTTNEKLFF
>TRBJ1-1|TRBV19
CASSEARPGPWGTEAFF
>TRBJ2-2|TRBV5-8
CASSLGDRGIGELFF
>TRBJ2-5|TRBV7-2
CASSLEGGQETQYF
>TRBJ1-4|TRBV6-5
CASRRTPTNEKLFF
>TRBJ1-5|TRBV5-1
CASSLEGTQPQHF
>TRBJ2-3|TRBV10-1
CASSETSGSWDTQYF
>TRBJ2-7|TRBV27
CASSAIRAGGLGYEQYF
>TRBJ1-2|TRBV28
CASRKPPQALNYGYTF
>TRBJ2-3|TRBV5-1
CASSLRGWTREGSVDTQYF
>TRBJ2-7|TRBV2
CASSEVYEQYF
>TRBJ2-7|TRBV28
CASSLGRRIEQYF
>TRBJ2-1|TRBV15
CATSLSGRGQFF
>TRBJ2-7|TRBV20-1
CSASWTRVSYEQYF
>TRBJ2-4|TRBV12-3/TRBV12-4
CASGDLAKNIQYF
>TRBJ2-3|TRBV28
CASTQTLSTKRVTDTQYF